The 8 T cell receptor beta chains below were found in one sample sequenced in a study of blood T cell repertoires in COVID-19 (TCRdb year 2020). Preparation of the library involved the immunoSEQ multiplex PCR assay. TCRdb mirrors the immuneACCESS table, restricted to in-frame sequences. Some clones are absent from its copies; in checked studies, under half trace to an unresolved V gene, and the reason for the others is unknown. The sample profile shows more than 150,000 clones; 80% to 90% of them were found once. The top ten clonotypes cover 8% to 10% of the sample. The material sequenced was peripheral blood. The receptors here all came from a man aged 55 to 69 with acute or convalescent COVID-19.

The chain carries TRBV7-6 and TRBJ2-2; 7 bases map to TRBD1. V lost 4 bases, J lost 0 bases, and 5 bases stayed unmatched. Germline assignment: CDR1 SGHVS and CDR2 FNYEAQ. The CDR3 runs to 16 residues. The CDR3 coding sequence is TGTGCCAGCAGCTCTAAGGGACAGTCGAACACCGGGGAGCTGTTTTTT. Its translation: CASSSKGQSNTGELFF.

This CDR3 is CASSAGQGGNSPLHF. The CDR3 DNA sequence: TGTGCCAGCAGCGCAGGACAGGGTGGAAATTCACCCCTCCACTTT. This chain joins TRBV9 and TRBJ1-6, with 8 bases lining up with TRBD1. This CDR3 contains 15 residues. Trimming took 3 bases from V and 7 from J; bases not matched to a gene: 6. The germline V gene has CDR1 SGDLS and CDR2 YYNGEE.

This clone was seen only once. This sequence joins TRBV28 and TRBJ1-2; the D is unclear. Trimming stripped 2 bases from V and 7 bases from J, with 5 bases between. The CDR3 loop spans 11 amino acids. Germline V gives CDR1 MDHEN, CDR2 SYDVKM. The CDR3 here is CASSLRRGYTF. CDR3 sequence (DNA): TGTGCCAGCAGTTTACGTCGTGGCTACACCTTC.

In its sample, this clone was seen many times. The chain joins TRBV14 to TRBJ2-7, with 8 bases fitting TRBD1. With 4 bases clipped from V and 4 bases from J, the junction kept 6 bases outside the gene matches. The germline V gene has CDR1 SGHDN and CDR2 FVKESK. This CDR3 is built from 14 residues. The CDR3 DNA is TGTGCCAGCAGCCTATGGACAGGGTCGTACGAGCAGTACTTC. It yields the protein CASSLWTGSYEQYF. The full variable domain, with the rest looked up from reference TRBV14 and TRBJ2-7, is EAGVTQFPSHSVIEKGQTVTLRCDPISGHDNLYWYRRVMGKEIKFLLHFVKESKQDESGMPNNRFLAERTGGTYSTLKVQPAELEDSGVYFCASSLWTGSYEQYFGPGTRLTVT.

This clone was counted a few times. V is TRBV11-2 and J is TRBJ2-3; D unresolved. Germline-derived CDR1 and CDR2 are SGHAT and FQNNGV. This CDR3 has 12 amino acids. The V end lost 6 bases, the J end lost 7 bases, and 11 bases lay between the germline ends. CDR3 nucleotide sequence: TGTGCCAGCAGGAGGCTGGCCCATACGCAGTATTTT. This gives the protein CASRRLAHTQYF.

The DNA for the CDR3 is TGTGCCAGTAGTTCCCCCGGGGGAATGAACACTGAAGCTTTCTTT. This codes for CASSSPGGMNTEAFF. The genes are TRBV19 and TRBJ1-1, with a possible D match to TRBD1 (5 bases). Germline V CDR1 and CDR2: LNHDA, SQIVND (reference sequence). CDR3 length: 15 residues. V lost 5 bases and J 0 bases, leaving 13 bases between the germline ends.

The chain has TRBV2 and TRBJ1-2, with D tentatively TRBD1 (6 bases). Germline V gene lookup returns CDR1 SNHLY and CDR2 FYNNEI. Between the trimmed V and J ends, which lost 6 bases and 2 bases, there was a span of 10 bases. This CDR3 is built from 13 residues. CDR3 coding DNA: TGTGCCAGCAGCCAACAGGGAAACTATGGCTACACCTTC. Translated: CASSQQGNYGYTF.

The chain is built from TRBV9 and TRBJ1-4; TRBD1 matches 7 bases. Germline V gene data show CDR1 as SGDLS and CDR2 as YYNGEE. The CDR3 is 17 residues long. The V and J ends lost 4 bases and 7 bases, in that order; junction bases with no gene match: 16. The CDR3 sequence is CASSPQGDGRGGEKLFF. The DNA of the CDR3 is TGTGCCAGCAGCCCGCAGGGGGATGGGCGCGGTGGTGAAAAACTGTTTTTT.